This T cell receptor beta chain came from a study of T-cell reconstitution after alpha-beta-depleted transplantation in children. V lost 4 bases, J lost 5 bases, and 7 bases stayed unmatched. Germline values: CDR1 SGHRS, CDR2 YFSETQ. This CDR3 spans 15 amino acids. The library targeted TCRbeta and was prepared with unique molecular identifiers. TCRdb re-called the PCR reads through MiXCR, storing one row per CDR3 protein. The data contain fewer than 500,000 distinct CDR3 sequences, around 46% of them singletons. The V gene is TRBV5-1, the J gene TRBJ1-5; 9 positions match TRBD1. The material was PBMCs, obtained before TCRalphabeta/CD19-depleted stem cell transplant. This receptor was taken from a girl aged 2 to 9 with aplastic anemia, due to receive a stem cell transplant. CDR3 coding DNA: TGCGCCAGCAGCGCGGAAACAGGGGGCGATCAGCCCCAGCATTTT. Amino acid sequence: CASSAETGGDQPQHF.